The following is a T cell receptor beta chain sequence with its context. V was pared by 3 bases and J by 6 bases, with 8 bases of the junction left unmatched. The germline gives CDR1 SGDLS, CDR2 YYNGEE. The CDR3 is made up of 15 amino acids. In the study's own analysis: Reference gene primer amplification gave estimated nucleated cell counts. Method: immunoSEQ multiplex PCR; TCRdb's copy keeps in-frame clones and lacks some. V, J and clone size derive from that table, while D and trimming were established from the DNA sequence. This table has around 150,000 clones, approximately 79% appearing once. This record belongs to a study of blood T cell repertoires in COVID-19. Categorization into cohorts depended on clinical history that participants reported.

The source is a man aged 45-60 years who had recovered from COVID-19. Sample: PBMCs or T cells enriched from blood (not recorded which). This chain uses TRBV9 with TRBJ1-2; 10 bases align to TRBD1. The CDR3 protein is CASSARQGALNGYTF. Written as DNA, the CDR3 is TGTGCCAGCAGCGCCAGACAGGGGGCGCTTAATGGCTACACCTTC. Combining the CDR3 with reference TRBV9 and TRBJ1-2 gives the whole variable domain DSGVTQTPKHLITATGQRVTLRCSPRSGDLSVYWYQQSLDQGLQFLIQYYNGEERAKGNILERFSAQQFPDLHSELNLSSLELGDSALYFCASSARQGALNGYTFGSGTRLTVV.